Listed below are T cell receptor beta chains from one sample, sequenced in a study of PD-L1 blockade in urothelial cancer. TCRdb keeps only in-frame clones here, not all; method: immunoSEQ multiplex PCR. The sample consists of under 100,000 clones, about 81% of them appearing once. The source was PBMCs, collected around atezolizumab (anti-PD-L1) treatment. These TCRs come from a man between 70 and 80 years old with urothelial cancer. The CDR3 runs from the conserved cysteine through the conserved F or W. The D gene is left open where the match is weak. Size is omitted from some rows. Given values are once, few, many or a class for expanded clones.

clone_size: -
d_call: TRBD2
j_call: TRBJ2-7
v_call: TRBV10-2
cdr3_nt: TGCGCCAGCAGTGTGGGGGGGGACTCCTCCTACGAGCAGTACTTC
cdr3_aa: CASSVGGDSSYEQYF

clone_size: -
d_call: TRBD1
j_call: TRBJ2-7
v_call: TRBV25-1
cdr3_nt: TGTGCCAGCAGTGGAATGACAGGGTGGAGTACCCCTAGTGTCGAGCAGTACTTC
cdr3_aa: CASSGMTGWSTPSVEQYF

clone_size: -
d_call: TRBD2
j_call: TRBJ2-2
v_call: TRBV30
cdr3_nt: TGTGCCTGGAGTCTGGGGACTAGCGGGAGCGCCGGGGAGCTGTTTTTT
cdr3_aa: CAWSLGTSGSAGELFF

clone_size: -
d_call: -
j_call: TRBJ1-2
v_call: TRBV10-3
cdr3_nt: TGTGCCATCAGTGAGATCAGCTATGGCTACACCTTC
cdr3_aa: CAISEISYGYTF

clone_size: -
d_call: TRBD1
j_call: TRBJ2-5
v_call: TRBV7-2
cdr3_nt: TGTGCCAGCAGCTCTTGGGACAGTAAGGAGACCCAGTACTTC
cdr3_aa: CASSSWDSKETQYF

clone_size: -
d_call: -
j_call: TRBJ2-7
v_call: TRBV7-2
cdr3_nt: TGTGCCAGCAGCCCGACGGGCGCAGCGGGCCACGAGCAGTACTTC
cdr3_aa: CASSPTGAAGHEQYF

clone_size: few
d_call: -
j_call: TRBJ2-3
v_call: TRBV4-3
cdr3_nt: TGCGCCAGCAGCCATCCTCAAGAAGGAGGGTCGGACACAGATACGCAGTATTTT
cdr3_aa: CASSHPQEGGSDTDTQYF

clone_size: few
d_call: TRBD1
j_call: TRBJ1-2
v_call: TRBV5-6
cdr3_nt: TGTGCCAGCAGCTACCGGGACAGGGGGCAAGGCTACACCTTC
cdr3_aa: CASSYRDRGQGYTF

clone_size: -
d_call: TRBD2
j_call: TRBJ2-5
v_call: TRBV5-4
cdr3_nt: TGTGCCAGCAGCTTTCCTCAAGCGGGGGGGCGGGAGACCCAGTACTTC
cdr3_aa: CASSFPQAGGRETQYF

clone_size: -
d_call: TRBD2
j_call: TRBJ2-2
v_call: TRBV2
cdr3_nt: TGTGCCAGCGGAGGTAGCGGGAGGGCCCTCGTCGGGGAGCTGTTTTTT
cdr3_aa: CASGGSGRALVGELFF

clone_size: -
d_call: -
j_call: TRBJ2-5
v_call: TRBV7-9
cdr3_nt: TGTGCCAGCAGCTTAGTCCGGAGCGAGACCCAGTACTTC
cdr3_aa: CASSLVRSETQYF

clone_size: -
d_call: TRBD1
j_call: TRBJ1-1
v_call: TRBV15
cdr3_nt: TGTGCCACCAGCAGGGGACAGGTTAACACTGAAGCTTTCTTT
cdr3_aa: CATSRGQVNTEAFF

clone_size: -
d_call: TRBD1
j_call: TRBJ1-4
v_call: TRBV19
cdr3_nt: TGTGCCAGTAGGAATCGGGGACAGATTAATGAAAAACTGTTTTTT
cdr3_aa: CASRNRGQINEKLFF

clone_size: -
d_call: -
j_call: TRBJ1-2
v_call: TRBV11-2
cdr3_nt: TGTGCCAGCAGCCCCGGGGTTGCTTATGGCTACACCTTC
cdr3_aa: CASSPGVAYGYTF

clone_size: -
d_call: -
j_call: TRBJ1-1
v_call: TRBV6-1
cdr3_nt: TGTGCCAGCAGTGAAGCGCGATGGTTGAACACTGAAGCTTTCTTT
cdr3_aa: CASSEARWLNTEAFF

clone_size: -
d_call: -
j_call: TRBJ2-7
v_call: TRBV11-2
cdr3_nt: TGTGCCAGCAGCTTAGTTGGCGGAGGCTACGAGCAGTACTTC
cdr3_aa: CASSLVGGGYEQYF

clone_size: -
d_call: TRBD1
j_call: TRBJ2-1
v_call: TRBV10-3
cdr3_nt: TGTGCCATCAGTGAAGGGACAGGGCCAGGCGATGAGCAGTTCTTC
cdr3_aa: CAISEGTGPGDEQFF

clone_size: -
d_call: -
j_call: TRBJ1-5
v_call: TRBV5-1
cdr3_nt: TGCGCCAGCAGCTTGATTTGGGGGCCCAATCAGCCCCAGCATTTT
cdr3_aa: CASSLIWGPNQPQHF

clone_size: many
d_call: TRBD2
j_call: TRBJ2-1
v_call: TRBV29-1
cdr3_nt: TGCAGCGTTGAAGGAATTTGGACTAGCGGGGAGTCCTACAATGAGCAGTTCTTC
cdr3_aa: CSVEGIWTSGESYNEQFF

clone_size: -
d_call: TRBD1
j_call: TRBJ1-4
v_call: TRBV28
cdr3_nt: TGTGCCAGCAGTACCTTGGGACAGGCCGCAACTAATGAAAAACTGTTTTTT
cdr3_aa: CASSTLGQAATNEKLFF

clone_size: -
d_call: TRBD1
j_call: TRBJ2-5
v_call: TRBV18
cdr3_nt: TGTGCCAGCTCACAGGGGACAGGTGGGGAGACCCAGTACTTC
cdr3_aa: CASSQGTGGETQYF

clone_size: -
d_call: TRBD2
j_call: TRBJ2-5
v_call: TRBV19
cdr3_nt: TGTGCCAGTAGTATAGCGGGGGGGCTGGAGACCCAGTACTTC
cdr3_aa: CASSIAGGLETQYF

clone_size: -
d_call: TRBD1
j_call: TRBJ1-1
v_call: TRBV5-8
cdr3_nt: TGTGCCAGCAGCTCCTGGACAGGGCGGGGTGAAGCTTTCTTT
cdr3_aa: CASSSWTGRGEAFF

clone_size: -
d_call: TRBD1
j_call: TRBJ1-4
v_call: TRBV18
cdr3_nt: TGTGCCAGCTCACCCACCGTACAGGGGGCGAATGAAAAACTGTTTTTT
cdr3_aa: CASSPTVQGANEKLFF

clone_size: -
d_call: TRBD1
j_call: TRBJ1-4
v_call: TRBV5-1
cdr3_nt: TGCGCCAGCAGCCCGGACAGGGTTGAGGAAAAACTGTTTTTT
cdr3_aa: CASSPDRVEEKLFF

clone_size: -
d_call: -
j_call: TRBJ1-1
v_call: TRBV5-1
cdr3_nt: TGCGCCAGCAGCTTACTGAGGGGGAATTTGGCTTTCTTT
cdr3_aa: CASSLLRGNLAFF

clone_size: -
d_call: TRBD1
j_call: TRBJ2-1
v_call: TRBV5-1
cdr3_nt: TGCGCCAGCAGCTTGGCTCGGGTTCAGGGGGATGAGCAGTTCTTC
cdr3_aa: CASSLARVQGDEQFF

clone_size: -
d_call: -
j_call: TRBJ2-3
v_call: TRBV11-1
cdr3_nt: TGTGCCAGCAGCTTACGAGCGATCACAGATACGCAGTATTTT
cdr3_aa: CASSLRAITDTQYF

clone_size: -
d_call: -
j_call: TRBJ2-3
v_call: TRBV4-2
cdr3_nt: TGTGCCAGCAGCCAACAGACTAGCACAGATACGCAGTATTTT
cdr3_aa: CASSQQTSTDTQYF

clone_size: -
d_call: -
j_call: TRBJ2-7
v_call: TRBV28
cdr3_nt: TGTGCCAGCAGTTTTAACAGAGCCTACGAGCAGTACTTC
cdr3_aa: CASSFNRAYEQYF

clone_size: -
d_call: -
j_call: TRBJ2-2
v_call: TRBV19
cdr3_nt: TGTGCCATTACCCAGGGTGACACCGGGGAGCTGTTTTTT
cdr3_aa: CAITQGDTGELFF

clone_size: -
d_call: TRBD2
j_call: TRBJ2-1
v_call: TRBV6-1
cdr3_nt: TGTGCCAGCAGTGAAGCGGGAGGGCCGGAGGAGCAGTTCTTC
cdr3_aa: CASSEAGGPEEQFF

clone_size: -
d_call: -
j_call: TRBJ2-4
v_call: TRBV7-2
cdr3_nt: TGTGCCAGCAGCCTCGGCGGGCGAATGGGGAACATTCAGTACTTC
cdr3_aa: CASSLGGRMGNIQYF

clone_size: -
d_call: TRBD1
j_call: TRBJ2-7
v_call: TRBV18
cdr3_nt: TGTGCCAGCTCCACAGGACAGGGGGTCTACGAGCAGTACTTC
cdr3_aa: CASSTGQGVYEQYF

clone_size: -
d_call: TRBD1
j_call: TRBJ1-5
v_call: TRBV30
cdr3_nt: TGTGCCTGGAGTGTACCGACAGGGTCGGATCAGCCCCAGCATTTT
cdr3_aa: CAWSVPTGSDQPQHF

clone_size: -
d_call: -
j_call: TRBJ2-7
v_call: TRBV2
cdr3_nt: TGTGCCAGCAGTGTTACAGAGACCTACGAGCAGTACTTC
cdr3_aa: CASSVTETYEQYF

clone_size: -
d_call: -
j_call: TRBJ2-1
v_call: TRBV18
cdr3_nt: TGTGCCAGCTCACCCCCTTCGAGGGAGGATGAGCAGTTCTTC
cdr3_aa: CASSPPSREDEQFF

clone_size: -
d_call: -
j_call: TRBJ2-7
v_call: TRBV7-9
cdr3_nt: TGTGCCAGCAGCCCAGGGGACGAGCAGTACTTC
cdr3_aa: CASSPGDEQYF

clone_size: -
d_call: TRBD1
j_call: TRBJ2-7
v_call: TRBV5-6
cdr3_nt: TGTGCCAGCGGCCGACAGGGAGCAGGCGACGAGCAGTACTTC
cdr3_aa: CASGRQGAGDEQYF

clone_size: -
d_call: TRBD1
j_call: TRBJ2-3
v_call: TRBV11-3
cdr3_nt: TGTGCCAGCAGGTATAGGGGGACAGGAAGCACAGATACGCAGTATTTT
cdr3_aa: CASRYRGTGSTDTQYF

clone_size: few
d_call: -
j_call: TRBJ2-1
v_call: TRBV11-3
cdr3_nt: TGTGCCAGCACCCGGGTTAGAAGCAATGAGCAGTTCTTC
cdr3_aa: CASTRVRSNEQFF

clone_size: -
d_call: -
j_call: TRBJ2-2
v_call: TRBV2
cdr3_nt: TGTGCCAGCAGTCCACAGGGTACGAGGGAGCTGTTTTTT
cdr3_aa: CASSPQGTRELFF

clone_size: -
d_call: TRBD1
j_call: TRBJ1-1
v_call: TRBV5-4
cdr3_nt: TGTGCCAGCAGTCGTCCGGGACAGTACACTGAAGCTTTCTTT
cdr3_aa: CASSRPGQYTEAFF

clone_size: -
d_call: TRBD2
j_call: TRBJ2-1
v_call: TRBV19
cdr3_nt: TGTGCCAGTAGTAGCGGGAGGGTGGGTAATGAGCAGTTCTTC
cdr3_aa: CASSSGRVGNEQFF

clone_size: few
d_call: TRBD1
j_call: TRBJ2-4
v_call: TRBV4-1
cdr3_nt: TGCGCCAGCAGCCAAGGGGGACAGGGAAACATTCAGTACTTC
cdr3_aa: CASSQGGQGNIQYF

clone_size: -
d_call: TRBD1
j_call: TRBJ2-3
v_call: TRBV9
cdr3_nt: TGTGCCAGCAGCACCCGACAGGGGATTAGCACAGATACGCAGTATTTT
cdr3_aa: CASSTRQGISTDTQYF

clone_size: -
d_call: -
j_call: TRBJ1-1
v_call: TRBV25-1
cdr3_nt: TGTGCCAGCAGCCCGACCGCAGTTTGGAGATCGGGGACTGAAGCTTTCTTT
cdr3_aa: CASSPTAVWRSGTEAFF

clone_size: -
d_call: TRBD1
j_call: TRBJ2-2
v_call: TRBV7-3
cdr3_nt: TGTGCCAGCAGACCAGGGGGCGCCGGGACCGGGGAGCTGTTTTTT
cdr3_aa: CASRPGGAGTGELFF

clone_size: -
d_call: TRBD1
j_call: TRBJ2-7
v_call: TRBV5-6
cdr3_nt: TGTGCCAGCAGCGCGGGACAGGGGGCGGTCTACGAGCAGTACTTC
cdr3_aa: CASSAGQGAVYEQYF

clone_size: -
d_call: -
j_call: TRBJ2-7
v_call: TRBV10-2
cdr3_nt: TGCGCCAGCAGGAACAGGGACCCACGAGGCGAGCAGTACTTC
cdr3_aa: CASRNRDPRGEQYF

clone_size: -
d_call: -
j_call: TRBJ1-2
v_call: TRBV19
cdr3_nt: TGTGCCAGTAGTATAACACCCTCCTATGGCTACACCTTC
cdr3_aa: CASSITPSYGYTF

clone_size: -
d_call: TRBD1
j_call: TRBJ1-2
v_call: TRBV10-3
cdr3_nt: TGTGCCATCAGTGATGATTCAGGGGGCATAGGTGGCTACACCTTC
cdr3_aa: CAISDDSGGIGGYTF

clone_size: -
d_call: TRBD1
j_call: TRBJ1-2
v_call: TRBV11-2
cdr3_nt: TGTGCCAGCAGCTCGGGTTGGGGACAGGGGAACTATGGCTACACCTTC
cdr3_aa: CASSSGWGQGNYGYTF

clone_size: -
d_call: -
j_call: TRBJ1-3
v_call: TRBV19
cdr3_nt: TGTGCCAGTAGTATCTTGGCAGGCCTTAACTCTGGAAACACCATATATTTT
cdr3_aa: CASSILAGLNSGNTIYF

clone_size: few
d_call: TRBD2
j_call: TRBJ2-3
v_call: TRBV5-3
cdr3_nt: TGTGCCAGGATAGTAGCGGGGGGTTACACAGATACGCAGTATTTT
cdr3_aa: CARIVAGGYTDTQYF